A few counts support the clone carrying this T cell receptor beta chain. Assay: immunoSEQ multiplex PCR; the TCRdb copy retains only in-frame clones and omits some. The sample yields approximately 150,000 clones, about 91% seen once. This record comes from a study of control samples from healthy donors and cancer patients. With 6 bases removed from V and 10 bases from J, the gap between germline ends came to 13 bases. This CDR3 has 13 residues. CDR1 MNHEY and CDR2 SVGAGI come from the germline V gene. The origin of this receptor is a middle-aged woman in good health. The sequenced sample consisted of blood. The V call is TRBV6-5, the J call TRBJ1-6; D is ambiguous. The CDR3 region is CASRDSQNSPLHF. In DNA form, the CDR3 reads TGTGCCAGCAGAGACTCCCAGAACTCACCCCTCCACTTT.